These 29 T cell receptor beta chains share one sample of origin, sequenced in a study of T cells after yellow fever vaccination. TCRdb processed the 5' RACE reads anew with MiXCR; each CDR3 protein has one entry. The sample shows roughly 50,000 distinct CDR3 sequences, roughly 7.5% of them seen only once. Sequencing was performed on CD8+ T cells sorted from PBMCs, taken around 14 days after the first yellow fever vaccination. These receptors all come from a man aged 18 to 29 who received the YFV17D yellow fever vaccine.

With regard to this clonotype: This may be a read error: a much more frequent sequence differs by one nucleotide. This chain joins TRBV11-2 and TRBJ2-2; D not resolved. Trimming stripped 6 bases from V and 7 bases from J, with 15 bases between. The CDR3 spans 14 residues. Per germline, CDR1 SGHAT and CDR2 FQNNGV. The chain's CDR3 is CASRIRFGIGELFF. For the CDR3, the DNA is TGTGCCAGCAGGATCAGGTTCGGCATCGGGGAGCTGTTTTTT.

This clonotype has at least ten counts. The chain links TRBV7-6 to TRBJ2-2; 10 bases are a match to TRBD1. CDR1 is SGHVS, CDR2 FNYEAQ, per germline. The CDR3 has 17 residues. With V trimmed by 2 bases and J by 5 bases, 8 bases remained unmatched. CDR3 nucleotides: TGTGCCAGCAGCTTAACGACAGGGGGCTTGGGAACCGGGGAGCTGTTTTTT. Translated, it gives CASSLTTGGLGTGELFF. Drawing the rest from reference TRBV7-6 and TRBJ2-2, the complete variable domain is GAGVSQSPRYKVTKRGQDVALRCDPISGHVSLYWYRQALGQGPEFLTYFNYEAQQDKSGLPNDRFSAERPEGSISTLTIQRTEQRDSAMYRCASSLTTGGLGTGELFFGEGSRLTVL.

This clonotype showed up many times. The chain recombines TRBV14 with TRBJ1-2; D unclear. Germline loops: CDR1 SGHDN, CDR2 FVKESK. Trimming took 6 bases from V and 4 from J, leaving 12 bases between them. This CDR3 region has 13 residues. The DNA of the CDR3 is TGTGCCAGCAGTCCCGAGAGTATCTATGGCTACACCTTC. Translation: CASSPESIYGYTF.

This clonotype was detected many times. The V and J genes are TRBV4-2 and TRBJ1-2; D is possibly TRBD1 (6 bases). The CDR3 contains 14 residues. The V gene lost 6 bases and the J gene lost 8 bases, with 19 bases spanning the gap. Germline V CDR1 and CDR2: LGHNA, YNFKEQ. The CDR3 bases are TGTGCCAGCAGAGTAGAGGGGGGCGTGAAGGGCTACACCTTC. Its protein is CASRVEGGVKGYTF.

As for this clonotype: The junction does not match germline at one end; this may be a read error. The J gene is TRBJ2-3, the V gene TRBV12-3 or TRBV12-4; TRBD2 might be the D (6 bases). There are 15 residues in the CDR3. CDR3 loop: CASLEGPFSTDTQCF. Written as DNA, the CDR3 is TGTGCCAGCCTGGAGGGACCCTTTAGCACAGATACGCAGTGTTTT.

V is TRBV5-3 and J is TRBJ2-1; maybe TRBD2 (7 bases). TRBV5-3 is placed among ORFs of uncertain function. CDR3 length: 17 residues. Trimming pared 2 bases from V and 0 bases from J, leaving 15 bases between. In nucleotides, the CDR3 is TGTGCCAGAAGCTTAGGGCCGGGGGGCAGCTCCTACAATGAGCAGTTCTTC. This encodes CARSLGPGGSSYNEQFF.

This clonotype appeared many times. DNA for the CDR3: TGCAGCGTTGAGGGACTAGCGGGGGCGAGCTCCTACAATGAGCAGTTCTTC. Protein sequence: CSVEGLAGASSYNEQFF. The J gene is TRBJ2-1, the V gene TRBV29-1, with TRBD2 identical over 14 bases. With V trimmed by 3 bases and J by 0 bases, 4 bases remained unmatched. Germline V CDR1 and CDR2: SQVTM, ANQGSEA. The CDR3 spans 17 residues.

The gene calls are TRBV4-3 and TRBJ1-1, with D possibly matching TRBD1 (5 bases). Per germline, CDR1 LGHNA and CDR2 YSLEER. The V end was cut by 1 base, the J end by 2 bases, with 14 bases between. The CDR3 covers 16 residues. CDR3 nucleotide sequence: TGCGCCAGCAGCCAAGGTCCGGGGGTCGTAAACACTGAAGCTTTCTTT. Translating gives CASSQGPGVVNTEAFF.

The J gene is TRBJ1-5, the V gene TRBV6-1; 8 nucleotides match TRBD1. With V trimmed by 6 bases and J by 6 bases, 4 bases remained unmatched. The CDR3 covers 13 residues. Germline V gene sequence: CDR1 MNHNS, CDR2 SASEGT. The CDR3 spells CASSRTGTQPQHF. CDR3 in DNA: TGTGCCAGCAGCCGGACAGGGACTCAGCCCCAGCATTTT.

This clonotype appeared many times. The J gene is TRBJ2-7, the V gene TRBV29-1; D might be TRBD2 (6 bases). Germline V gene lookup returns CDR1 SQVTM and CDR2 ANQGSEA. CDR3 length equals 13 residues. V dropped 5 bases and J dropped 0 bases, with 11 bases sitting between them. The CDR3 bases are TGCAGCGTTTGGGCGGGGAACTCCTACGAGCAGTACTTC. It yields the protein CSVWAGNSYEQYF.

This clonotype has only a few counts. This chain connects TRBV4-3 to TRBJ2-7, with a tentative D call TRBD1 (7 bases). Germline assignment: CDR1 LGHNA and CDR2 YSLEER. Trimming left V 4 bases short and J 3 bases short, with 13 bases between. CDR3 length: 14 amino acids. In nucleotides, the CDR3 is TGCGCCAGCAGCCGGGAGGCAGGGGGCTACGAGCAGTACGTC. Protein sequence: CASSREAGGYEQYV.

This clonotype appeared many times. The V call is TRBV13, the J call TRBJ1-1; tentatively, D is TRBD1 (5 bases). This CDR3 region has 15 residues. Germline CDR1 and CDR2: PRHDT and FYEKMQ (reference sequence). V lost 2 bases to trimming and J lost 5 bases, with 15 bases between them. The CDR3 protein is CASSLWARGGTEAFF. The CDR3 region has the DNA TGTGCCAGCAGCTTATGGGCCCGGGGGGGGACTGAAGCTTTCTTT. Variable domain in full (rest from reference TRBV13 and TRBJ1-1): AAGVIQSPRHLIKEKRETATLKCYPIPRHDTVYWYQQGPGQDPQFLISFYEKMQSDKGSIPDRFSAQQFSDYHSELNMSSLELGDSALYFCASSLWARGGTEAFFGQGTRLTVV.

This clonotype was counted ten times or more. The CDR3 sequence: CSVKGGTEAFF. The CDR3 DNA reads as TGCAGCGTTAAAGGGGGGACTGAAGCTTTCTTT. The chain employs TRBV29-1 and TRBJ1-1, with a tentative D call TRBD1 (6 bases). Germline CDR1 is SQVTM and CDR2 is ANQGSEA. The V gene lost 5 bases and the J gene lost 5 bases, with 9 bases spanning the gap. The CDR3 totals 11 residues.

In this sample, this clonotype turned up a few times. The V and J genes are TRBV4-1 and TRBJ2-3, with 8 bases matching TRBD2. Germline assignment: CDR1 MGHRA and CDR2 YSYEKL. The CDR3 length is 17 residues. V dropped 0 bases and J dropped 2; count of bases not matched to a gene: 7. The CDR3 sequence: CASSQDETGGITDTQYF. The CDR3, as DNA: TGCGCCAGCAGCCAAGATGAGACGGGGGGGATCACAGATACGCAGTATTTT.

This clonotype was recorded at least ten times. This rearrangement joins TRBV5-6 to TRBJ2-3; D is perhaps TRBD1 (8 bases). The germline V gene encodes CDR1 SGHDT and CDR2 YYEEEE. This CDR3 comprises 18 residues. Between the trimmed V and J ends, which lost 3 bases and 3 bases, there was a span of 23 bases. CDR3 coding DNA: TGTGCCAGCAGCTGGCCTAATACAGGGGGGGGCTTGACAGATACGCAGTATTTT. Protein product: CASSWPNTGGGLTDTQYF.

This clonotype showed up many times. The V call is TRBV24-1, the J call TRBJ2-3; D is uncertain. From germline, CDR1 is KGHDR and CDR2 SFDVKD. CDR3 length: 12 amino acids. Trimming left V 7 bases short and J 5 bases short, with 9 bases between. Here the CDR3 reads CATSPGGDTQYF. The CDR3 DNA reads as TGTGCCACCAGCCCGGGCGGAGATACGCAGTATTTT.

This clonotype has at least ten counts. The CDR3: CSVQSRQETQYF. The CDR3 DNA reads TGCAGCGTTCAGTCCAGACAAGAGACCCAGTACTTC. The rearrangement links TRBV29-1 to TRBJ2-5; D uncertain. Per the germline V gene, CDR1 is SQVTM and CDR2 is ANQGSEA. CDR3 length: 12 amino acids. The V and J ends lost 5 bases and 2 bases respectively, with 9 bases between them.

Ten or more counts support this clonotype. V is TRBV5-1 and J is TRBJ2-1; tentatively, D is TRBD2 (6 bases). The germline V and J ends were trimmed by 5 bases and 4 bases, with 16 bases remaining between them. There are 15 residues in the CDR3. Germline values: CDR1 SGHRS, CDR2 YFSETQ. The CDR3 here is CASRGAGEAYNEQFF. For the CDR3, the DNA is TGCGCCAGCAGGGGTGCTGGGGAGGCGTACAATGAGCAGTTCTTC.

In this sample, this clonotype turned up many times. The V call is TRBV4-1, the J call TRBJ1-2; a weak D match, TRBD1 (6 bases). V was pared by 0 bases and J by 6 bases, with 11 bases between. Germline V gene lookup returns CDR1 MGHRA and CDR2 YSYEKL. This CDR3 has 14 amino acids. The CDR3 is CASSQDRGIDGYTF. CDR3 sequence (DNA): TGCGCCAGCAGCCAAGACAGGGGAATTGATGGCTACACCTTC.

This clonotype appeared many times. The chain links TRBV12-3 or TRBV12-4 to TRBJ2-3, with D maybe TRBD2 (6 bases). This CDR3 region has 14 residues. The V end was cut by 3 bases, the J end by 2 bases, with 9 bases between. CDR3 residues: CASSFTGVTDTQYF. The CDR3 nucleotides read TGTGCCAGCAGTTTTACGGGGGTCACAGATACGCAGTATTTT.

This clonotype came up many times. The chain carries TRBV4-1 and TRBJ2-1; D might be TRBD1 or TRBD2, each matching 5 bases. Trimming took 2 bases from V and 10 from J, leaving 18 bases between them. The germline CDR1 and CDR2 sequences are MGHRA and YSYEKL. The CDR3 has 15 amino acids. CDR3 bases: TGCGCCAGCAGCCAACGGGACGGAGGTGGCGGGGAGCAGTTCTTC. Translation gives CASSQRDGGGGEQFF.

As to this clonotype: Possible read error: a much larger clone is one base away. The rearrangement links TRBV12-3 or TRBV12-4 to TRBJ2-3, with D uncertain. This CDR3 region has 12 residues. CDR3 DNA: TGTGCCAGCAGTCCCAGCACAGATAAGCAGTATTTT. It encodes CASSPSTDKQYF.

This clonotype was observed at least ten times. The chain uses TRBV9 and TRBJ1-2; D is unclear. From germline, CDR1 is SGDLS and CDR2 YYNGEE. CDR3 length: 13 amino acids. V lost 0 bases and J lost 2, with 5 bases in between. The CDR3 is CASSVGGNYGYTF. The DNA for the CDR3 is TGTGCCAGCAGCGTAGGAGGGAACTATGGCTACACCTTC.

This clonotype was detected many times. This chain uses TRBV3-1 with TRBJ2-7, with D maybe TRBD1 (5 bases). The CDR3 is 13 residues long. V was cut by 4 bases and J by 3 bases, with 10 bases left in between. Per the germline V gene, CDR1 is LGHDT and CDR2 is YNNKEL (reference sequence). The CDR3 protein is CASSPGHGYEQYV. The CDR3 region has the DNA TGTGCCAGCAGCCCAGGACACGGCTACGAGCAGTACGTC.

This clonotype was counted ten times or more. This chain uses TRBV5-1 with TRBJ1-1, with unresolved D. The CDR3 is 17 amino acids. V was shortened by 5 bases and J by 0 bases, with 20 bases between the two germline ends. CDR1 and CDR2 from the germline V gene are SGHRS and YFSETQ. This CDR3 reads CASSPDEDVHLNTEAFF. The CDR3 coding sequence is TGCGCCAGCAGTCCCGACGAGGACGTGCACCTGAACACTGAAGCTTTCTTT.

The table lists this clonotype with many counts. This chain connects TRBV20-1 to TRBJ2-3; D is tentatively TRBD1 or TRBD2 (6 bases each). Germline CDR1 DFQATT, CDR2 SNEGSKA (reference sequence). The V end lost 1 base, the J end lost 2 bases, and 22 bases lay between the germline ends. The CDR3 spans 18 residues. The CDR3 spells CSARGRRTTRGTTDTQYF. The CDR3 nucleotides are TGCAGTGCTAGAGGCAGGCGAACGACTAGGGGGACCACAGATACGCAGTATTTT.

CDR3 protein: CASTPGGHEQFF. The DNA for the CDR3 is TGTGCCAGTACTCCGGGCGGGCATGAGCAGTTCTTC. V usage is TRBV19 and J usage is TRBJ2-1, with D perhaps TRBD2 (5 bases). The germline gives CDR1 LNHDA, CDR2 SQIVND (reference sequence). Trimming pared 7 bases from V and 8 bases from J, leaving 12 bases between. This CDR3 is 12 amino acids long. The full variable domain, completed using reference TRBV19 and TRBJ2-1, is DGGITQSPKYLFRKEGQNVTLSCEQNLNHDAMYWYRQDPGQGLRLIYYSQIVNDFQKGDIAEGYSVSREKKESFPLTVTSAQKNPTAFYLCASTPGGHEQFFGPGTRLTVL.

The chain is built from TRBV19 and TRBJ2-3; D ambiguous. Germline CDR1 and CDR2: LNHDA and SQIVND (reference sequence). The V gene lost 3 bases and the J gene lost 3 bases, with 13 bases spanning the gap. The CDR3 sequence is 15 residues long. The CDR3 protein is CASSIVGSSTDTQYF. In DNA, the CDR3 is TGTGCCAGTAGTATTGTCGGCTCCTCTACAGATACGCAGTATTTT.

This clonotype was recorded many times. The chain joins TRBV27 to TRBJ2-3; 8 bases agree with TRBD2. V lost 6 bases to trimming and J lost 0 bases; unmatched junction nucleotides: 8. Germline V gives CDR1 MNHEY, CDR2 SMNVEV (reference sequence). The CDR3 contains 16 residues. CDR3 sequence: CASSPGVAGSTDTQYF. For the CDR3, the DNA is TGTGCCAGCAGCCCTGGGGTAGCGGGGAGCACAGATACGCAGTATTTT.